A single sample is the source of the 7 T cell receptor beta chains below, sequenced in a study of blood T cell repertoires in COVID-19. Generated by immunoSEQ multiplex PCR, the TCRdb table keeps only in-frame clones and is missing some. This table holds 250,000 or so clones, around 80% found once. Source material: peripheral blood. The receptors stem from a woman aged 18 to 35 with acute or convalescent COVID-19.

The V and J genes are TRBV28 and TRBJ2-3; 7 nucleotides align to TRBD1. The CDR3 is made up of 14 amino acids. The J segment lost 3 bases and the V segment lost 8 bases, leaving 8 bases of the junction unmatched. Per the germline V gene, CDR1 is MDHEN and CDR2 is SYDVKM. The CDR3 DNA reads TGTGCCAGCCGGCGACAGGGCGAAACAGATACGCAGTATTTT. As protein: CASRRQGETDTQYF.

The V and J genes are TRBV9 and TRBJ1-2, with 9 bases that match TRBD1. V shed 4 bases, J shed 3 bases, and the junction held 7 bases outside the gene matches. From germline, CDR1 is SGDLS and CDR2 YYNGEE. CDR3 length equals 15 residues. As DNA, the CDR3 is TGTGCCAGCAGCCCCGGGACAGGGCTCGACTATGGCTACACCTTC. The encoded protein is CASSPGTGLDYGYTF.

V usage is TRBV5-4 and J usage is TRBJ2-3; D call uncertain. The ends were cut back, 3 bases at V and 0 bases at J, with 11 bases in the middle. Germline lookup yields CDR1 SGHNT and CDR2 YYREEE (reference sequence). This CDR3 has 15 residues. The CDR3 reads CASSSSSSSTDTQYF. CDR3 coding DNA: TGTGCCAGCAGCTCTAGTTCTTCTAGCACAGATACGCAGTATTTT.

The rearrangement links TRBV7-8 to TRBJ2-5; D is possibly TRBD1 (6 bases). The germline V gene has CDR1 SGHVS and CDR2 FQNEAQ. Trimming stripped 5 bases from V and 3 bases from J, with 13 bases between. This CDR3 comprises 14 residues. Here the CDR3 reads CASSDLAGEETQYF. The CDR3 nucleotides are TGTGCCAGCAGCGATCTCGCAGGGGAAGAGACCCAGTACTTC.

This clone was seen once. J is TRBJ2-2 and V is TRBV7-9; 7 bases map to TRBD1. Looked up from germline, CDR1 is SEHNR and CDR2 is FQNEAQ (reference sequence). This CDR3 comprises 15 residues. The V gene end was trimmed by 5 bases and the J gene end by 6 bases; junction bases not matched to a gene: 9. In DNA, the CDR3 is TGTGCCAGCAGCCCCTTAACAGGGGCGGCCGGGGAGCTGTTTTTT. Its protein is CASSPLTGAAGELFF.

About this clone: It is unclear where the CDR3 begins or ends on the DNA, so no DNA is shown, and the CDR3 is as TCRdb lists it. The CDR3: CASSKVFQRTVGPGNTIYF. The rearrangement joins TRBV21-1 to TRBJ1-3; TRBD1, as called in the table, went unchecked against the DNA. TRBV21-1 is given as a pseudogene. The CDR3 has 19 amino acids, counting both end residues.

V gene TRBV9 combines with J gene TRBJ2-7, with 10 bases fitting TRBD1. The CDR3 contains 15 residues. In germline, CDR1 is SGDLS, CDR2 YYNGEE. V trimming: 3 bases; J trimming: 3 bases; junction bases outside the gene matches: 6. The CDR3 nucleotides are TGTGCCAGCAGCGCGTGGACAGGGGGGGACTACGAGCAGTACTTC. Its translation: CASSAWTGGDYEQYF.